The rows below give T cell receptor beta chains drawn from one sample of a study of beta chain features in type 1 diabetes. Sequencing used immunoSEQ multiplex PCR; TCRdb keeps in-frame clones, though not all of them. This sample has 400,000 or so clones, with 9.6% found just once. Specimen: central memory CD4+ T cells from blood. The origin of the receptors is a man under 40 with type 1 diabetes. CDR3s include the opening cysteine and the closing phenylalanine or tryptophan.

j_call v_call cdr3_aa
TRBJ1-1 TRBV30 CAWSTGEVRAFF
TRBJ2-5 TRBV28 CASSSATGGKQETQYF
TRBJ2-7 TRBV10-3 CASSYSSRGSYEQYF
TRBJ2-3 TRBV5-1 CATSRSTDHSTDTQYF
TRBJ2-1 TRBV29-1 CSVVREYDNEQFF
TRBJ2-3 TRBV5-1 CASSLEAASTDTQYF
TRBJ1-2 TRBV7-9 CASSPTGLVRGYTF
TRBJ2-5 TRBV5-6 CASSLGLAGGETQYF
TRBJ2-3 TRBV27 CASSFLAAWTDTQYF
TRBJ1-5 TRBV6-6 CASSYRQAGNQPQHF
TRBJ1-5 TRBV5-4 CASSQDQDRSINQPQHF
TRBJ2-4 TRBV10-3 CASRDNWTKNIQYF
TRBJ1-1 TRBV29-1 CSVRGRRDTEAFF
TRBJ2-2 TRBV29-1 CSVGQLEDTGELFF
TRBJ2-7 TRBV18 CASDREGEQYF
TRBJ2-1 TRBV18 CASSPSTSRVHEQFF
TRBJ2-1 TRBV9 CASSAGLGGEQFF
TRBJ1-2 TRBV28 CASSESGHGYTF
TRBJ2-3 TRBV15 CATSTGGTSLTDTQYF
TRBJ2-3 TRBV9 CASSRRGAGTADTQYF
TRBJ1-1 TRBV21-1 CASSQGSKVNTEAFF
TRBJ1-4 TRBV7-2 CASSLRPSTSGEKLFF
TRBJ2-7 TRBV5-1 CASSLVPVGGLSSYEQYF
TRBJ2-5 TRBV7-2 CASSTGLAGNQETQYF
TRBJ2-2 TRBV19 CASIKGGTTGELFF
TRBJ1-5 TRBV5-4 CASSLAGNGQPQHF
TRBJ2-7 TRBV11-3 CASSLGTGLREQYF
TRBJ1-5 TRBV6-5 CASSYSRGFQPQHF
TRBJ1-2 TRBV7-2 CASSLGSGGQVVYGYTF
TRBJ2-6 TRBV7-6 CASSLVHTGANVLTF
TRBJ1-2 TRBV7-2 CASSLSGQGGGYTF
TRBJ2-7 TRBV7-2 CASSLGQGANEQYF
TRBJ2-1 TRBV4-2 CASSFTNEQFF
TRBJ2-1 TRBV2 CASTRYNEQFF
TRBJ1-5 TRBV6-5 CASSQDIFSNQPQHF
TRBJ2-3 TRBV4-2 CASSRLAGEVAQYF
TRBJ1-2 TRBV7-3 CASSPGQGADGYTF
TRBJ2-1 TRBV5-1 CASSLSEGPYNEQFF
TRBJ2-7 TRBV27 CASSRPGQGTYEQYF
TRBJ1-1 TRBV7-9 CASSQTAPEAFF
TRBJ1-5 TRBV19 CASSGTANNQPQHF
TRBJ1-5 TRBV7-2 CASSGTGNQPQHF
TRBJ2-2 TRBV7-9 CASSGVNTGELFF
TRBJ2-1 TRBV29-1 CSVVTSGGYNEQFF
TRBJ2-3 TRBV6-5 CASSLRQATDTQYF
TRBJ2-1 TRBV6-6 CASSYSGYNEQFF
TRBJ2-1 TRBV19 CASSMSRTHNEQFF
TRBJ2-1 TRBV10-3 CAISTSGGDNEQFF